This T cell receptor beta chain was sequenced in a study of shared clonotypes between healthy human individuals. Study context: CD4 naive and CD4 memory each took three plates per donor, while CD8 naive took two and CD8 memory one.

Comments on this clone: Its cognate antigen is unknown.

General study results and limits: Sorted-subset sequencing was shown by rarefaction to be incomplete despite large depth.

The naive CD8 subset, CD45RO-negative cells positively selected for CCR7, excluded terminally differentiated effector memory CD45RA+ cells. The CDR3 runs 13 residues. The ends were cut back, 3 bases at V and 1 base at J, with 8 bases in the middle. Germline V lookup: CDR1 SGDLS, CDR2 YYNGEE. Genomic DNA (from each subset) was split evenly across several immunoSEQ plates. The assay was immunoSEQ multiplex PCR, and TCRdb's table has in-frame clones only and misses some. This table has under 2,000,000 clones, roughly 94% appearing once. The rearrangement joins TRBV9 to TRBJ2-7; D might be TRBD1 (6 bases). Specimen: naive CD8+ T cells sorted from blood. This TCR came from a man between 18 and 29 years old in good health. The CDR3 region has the DNA TGTGCCAGCAGCGAGGGGGAGTCCTACGAGCAGTACTTC. The encoded protein is CASSEGESYEQYF. The full variable domain, rest sourced from reference TRBV9 and TRBJ2-7, is DSGVTQTPKHLITATGQRVTLRCSPRSGDLSVYWYQQSLDQGLQFLIQYYNGEERAKGNILERFSAQQFPDLHSELNLSSLELGDSALYFCASSEGESYEQYFGPGTRLTVT.